This T cell receptor (beta chain) was identified in a study of T cell responses to AZD1222 COVID-19 vaccine (dated by TCRdb to about 2021). Regarding the complete study: A total of 233 trial participants underwent TCR sequencing, of whom nearly 210 received two doses of AZD1222 and about 26 received two doses of the MenACWY control vaccine. Trial participants were enrolled into age subgroups of 18-55, 56-69 and 70-plus years, which contained 148, 28 and 57 TCR-sequenced participants, respectively.

Reading the label with the study, this specimen's time point is: about 28 days (+/-7) after the second vaccine dose. AZD1222 recipients whose second dose came at about 4 weeks and those whose second dose came at about 12 weeks were combined into one group, since spike-specific TCR depth and breadth did not differ between the two schedules. Vaccinee samples were obtained from the UK trials COV001 and COV002, which included a single-blind randomized controlled phase 2/3 trial of AZD1222 (ChAdOx1 nCoV-19) in healthy adults. For TCRbeta chain sequencing, PBMC samples from trial participants were taken at day 0 and at day 28 after the second dose. The CDR3 regions of human TCRbeta chains were subjected to immunosequencing. As for how the authors treated the data: TCRs in the repertoires were compared against a reference library of SARS-CoV-2-specific TCRs that had been generated with the MIRA antigen-specificity platform. Breadth was defined as the fraction of unique TCRs that were SARS-CoV-2-associated. Depth was defined as the fraction of total T cells that were SARS-CoV-2-associated. Using the MIRA data, every spike-specific TCR was mapped to the spike region that the TCR reacted to and assigned to either a CD4 or a CD8 class. Log10-transformed breadth and depth values were compared by one-way ANOVA with Sidak's multiple comparisons tests. The immuneACCESS repertoire file appears here via TCRdb, limited to in-frame rearrangements. These files lack a portion of the clones; in checked studies, under half of the deficit traces to unresolved V genes, and the cause of the others is not known. From that table come the V and J calls and clone size; the DNA was used to work out D and trimming. The table for this sample lists more than 75,000 clones; 90% of them were counted only once. The ten largest clonotypes hold approximately 5% of the sample.

On this clone itself: Its antigen specificity is not known. Within one base of it there is no much larger clone, and no base qualities were kept.

Overall study outcomes, separate from this receptor: Only a handful of AZD1222 recipients were SARS-CoV-2 seropositive at baseline, limiting conclusions about previously exposed vaccinees. Because no day 14 peak-response samples were available, the repertoires could be characterized only after the peak T cell response. The vaccine-associated CD4 TCRs covered the entire spike protein, and the dominant responses fell in regions 160-218 and 743-854. Most participants were white British and females outnumbered males, and the authors suggested that clonal diversity may have been underestimated. In the small 56-69-year group, the increase in depth fell short of significance, most likely because of low power. Epitopes outside the regions mutated in the B.1.351 and B.1.1.7 variants were reportedly recognized by nearly half of the unique spike-specific TCRs. Spike-specific TCR breadth and depth rose significantly after two AZD1222 doses compared with day 0 and with MenACWY recipients.

From its cysteine to its phenylalanine, the CDR3 spans 16 amino acids. Only the CDR3 DNA stays, 48 bases, in frame from base 1. V gives up 0 bases and J gives up 0 bases, and the segment between their germline ends measures 9 bases. In the germline V gene, CDR1 corresponds to SGHVS and CDR2 to FNYEAQ. This receptor was obtained from an adult who received the AZD1222 COVID-19 vaccine. The source was peripheral blood, collected 28 days after the second AZD1222 dose. The rearrangement joined TRBV7-6 to TRBJ1-3, with TRBD1 tentatively as D gene (5 bases match). The CDR3 reads as follows: CASSLATVSSGNTIYF. DNA sequence: TGTGCCAGCAGCTTAGCGACAGTGAGCTCTGGAAACACCATATATTTT. The reference TRBV7-6 and TRBJ1-3 proteins fill in what lies around the CDR3, so the full variable domain reads GAGVSQSPRYKVTKRGQDVALRCDPISGHVSLYWYRQALGQGPEFLTYFNYEAQQDKSGLPNDRFSAERPEGSISTLTIQRTEQRDSAMYRCASSLATVSSGNTIYFGEGSWLTVV.